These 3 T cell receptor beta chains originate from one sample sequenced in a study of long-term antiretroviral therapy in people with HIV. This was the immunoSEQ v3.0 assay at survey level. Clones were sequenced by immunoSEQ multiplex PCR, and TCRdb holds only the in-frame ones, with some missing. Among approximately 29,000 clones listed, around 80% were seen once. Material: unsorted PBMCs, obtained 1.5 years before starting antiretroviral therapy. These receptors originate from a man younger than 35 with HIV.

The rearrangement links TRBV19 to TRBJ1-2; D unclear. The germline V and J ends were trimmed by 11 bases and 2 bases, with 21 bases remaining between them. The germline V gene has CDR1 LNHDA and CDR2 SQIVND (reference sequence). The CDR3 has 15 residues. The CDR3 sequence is CAAGAGEFKNYGYTF. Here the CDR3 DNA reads TGTGCCGCAGGTGCAGGCGAGTTTAAGAACTATGGCTACACCTTC.

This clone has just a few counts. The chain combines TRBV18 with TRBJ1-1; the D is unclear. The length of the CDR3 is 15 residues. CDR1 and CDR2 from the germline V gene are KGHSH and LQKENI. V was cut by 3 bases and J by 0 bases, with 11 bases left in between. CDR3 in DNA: TGTGCCAGCTCACCTTATAAAGTAATGAACACTGAAGCTTTCTTT. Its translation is CASSPYKVMNTEAFF.

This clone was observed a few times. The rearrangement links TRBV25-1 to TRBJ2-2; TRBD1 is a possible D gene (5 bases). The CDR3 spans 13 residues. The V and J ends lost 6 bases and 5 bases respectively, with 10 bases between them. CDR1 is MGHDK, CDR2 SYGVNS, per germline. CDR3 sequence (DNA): TGTGCCAGCAGCTCCAGGGTTACCGGGGAGCTGTTTTTT. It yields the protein CASSSRVTGELFF.